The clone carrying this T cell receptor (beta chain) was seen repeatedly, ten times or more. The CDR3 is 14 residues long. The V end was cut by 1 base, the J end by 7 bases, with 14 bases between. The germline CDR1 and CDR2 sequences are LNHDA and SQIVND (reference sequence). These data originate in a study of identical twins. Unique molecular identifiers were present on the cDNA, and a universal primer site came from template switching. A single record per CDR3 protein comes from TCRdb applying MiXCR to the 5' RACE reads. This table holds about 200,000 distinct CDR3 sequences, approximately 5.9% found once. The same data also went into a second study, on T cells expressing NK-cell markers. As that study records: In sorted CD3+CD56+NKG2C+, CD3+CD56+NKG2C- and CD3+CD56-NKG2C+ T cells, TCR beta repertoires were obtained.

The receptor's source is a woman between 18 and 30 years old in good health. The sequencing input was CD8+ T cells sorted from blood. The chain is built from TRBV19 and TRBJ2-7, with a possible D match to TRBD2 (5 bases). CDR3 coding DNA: TGTGCCAGTAGTATAGGGGCGAGGGCCGATGAGCAGTACTTC. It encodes CASSIGARADEQYF.